Following are 26 T cell receptor beta chains from one sample sequenced in a study of blood T cell repertoires in COVID-19. The repertoire was sequenced with immunoSEQ multiplex PCR; TCRdb's copy has only in-frame clones and lacks some. Of about 110,000 clones listed, 65% to 90% were seen once; the top ten hold about 15%. The sequencing sample was made of peripheral blood. The receptors were gathered from a woman aged 55-70 years with acute or convalescent COVID-19.

The rearrangement links TRBV5-1 to TRBJ2-5; D is ambiguous. V shed 0 bases and J shed 3 bases, with 15 bases lying between them. CDR1 and CDR2 from the germline V gene are SGHRS and YFSETQ. The CDR3 is 16 amino acids. The CDR3 spells CASSLARVLAEETQYF. The CDR3 DNA reads TGCGCCAGCAGCTTGGCCCGGGTCTTGGCGGAAGAGACCCAGTACTTC.

For the CDR3, the DNA is TGCGCCAGCAGCATCGACAGAGGTAGCAATCAGCCCCAGCATTTT. Translating gives CASSIDRGSNQPQHF. The chain recombines TRBV5-1 with TRBJ1-5, with a tentative D call TRBD1 (5 bases). The CDR3 consists of 15 residues. V was pared by 4 bases and J by 0 bases, with 11 bases between. Germline V gene sequence: CDR1 SGHRS, CDR2 YFSETQ.

V gene TRBV7-2 combines with J gene TRBJ2-7; TRBD1 matches 9 bases. The V and J ends lost 0 bases and 4 bases, in that order; junction bases with no gene match: 4. The CDR3 extends over 15 amino acids. Germline V gene lookup returns CDR1 SGHTA and CDR2 FQGNSA. CDR3: CASSLAGTGLYEQYF. CDR3 bases: TGTGCCAGCAGCTTAGCGGGGACAGGGCTTTACGAGCAGTACTTC.

V gene TRBV27 combines with J gene TRBJ1-1, with 7 bases identical to TRBD1. The CDR3 has 18 amino acids. V was clipped by 3 bases and J by 0 bases; unmatched bases: 13. CDR1 and CDR2 (germline): MNHEY, SMNVEV (reference sequence). The CDR3 bases are TGTGCCAGCAGTTTTTCGCCCAGGGGGGCAATCATGAACACTGAAGCTTTCTTT. Protein sequence: CASSFSPRGAIMNTEAFF.

This CDR3 is CASSVASGSPLHF. The CDR3 DNA reads as TGTGCCAGCAGCGTAGCGTCGGGTTCACCCCTCCACTTT. The gene calls are TRBV9 and TRBJ1-6, with no clear D. The germline CDR1 and CDR2 sequences are SGDLS and YYNGEE. V was trimmed by 0 bases and J by 9 bases, leaving 7 bases between them. The CDR3 is 13 amino acids. The variable domain in full, completed from reference TRBV9 and TRBJ1-6, reads DSGVTQTPKHLITATGQRVTLRCSPRSGDLSVYWYQQSLDQGLQFLIQYYNGEERAKGNILERFSAQQFPDLHSELNLSSLELGDSALYFCASSVASGSPLHFGNGTRLTVT.

This clone was observed once. The chain employs TRBV13 and TRBJ2-7; a possible D gene is TRBD2 (6 bases). This CDR3 is 15 amino acids long. Germline CDR1 and CDR2: PRHDT and FYEKMQ (reference sequence). Trimming shortened V by 0 bases and J by 5 bases, and 14 bases separated the two germline ends. The CDR3 spells CASSLGRGDWDEQYF. The DNA for the CDR3 is TGTGCCAGCAGCTTAGGCCGCGGGGATTGGGACGAGCAGTACTTC.

The CDR3 sequence is CAISEQNYGYTF. CDR3 sequence (DNA): TGTGCCATCAGTGAACAGAACTATGGCTACACCTTC. The chain couples TRBV10-3 to TRBJ1-2, with unresolved D. The CDR3 is 12 residues long. Trimming removed 3 bases from V and 2 bases from J, with 4 bases in between. Germline values: CDR1 ENHRY, CDR2 SYGVKD.

A word on this clone: The germline gene is not matched at one end of the junction; a read error may be the cause. V and J are TRBV5-1 and TRBJ2-5; 9 bases match TRBD1. Germline V CDR1 and CDR2: SGHRS, YFSETQ. There are 15 residues in the CDR3. CDR3 in amino acids: CASSATGTGQATQYF. The CDR3 nucleotides are TGCGCCAGCAGCGCAACCGGGACAGGGCAAGCGACCCAGTACTTC.

This chain uses TRBV6-5 with TRBJ2-7, with 10 nucleotides matching TRBD2. J lost 9 bases, V lost 7 bases, and 12 bases had no gene match. The CDR3 loop spans 14 amino acids. Looked up from germline, CDR1 is MNHEY and CDR2 is SVGAGI. The CDR3 sequence is CASTRAGGPFGQYF. CDR3 nucleotides: TGTGCCAGCACCCGAGCGGGGGGGCCTTTCGGGCAGTACTTC.

This clone was seen just once. The chain recombines TRBV14 with TRBJ1-1; D is uncertain. Germline CDR1 reads SGHDN; CDR2 reads FVKESK. The CDR3 loop spans 14 amino acids. Trimming took 4 bases from V and 3 from J, leaving 12 bases between them. CDR3 nucleotide sequence: TGTGCCAGCAGCCGTCGGCGGGTCTACACTGAAGCTTTCTTT. Encoded protein: CASSRRRVYTEAFF. Drawing the rest from reference TRBV14 and TRBJ1-1, the complete variable domain is EAGVTQFPSHSVIEKGQTVTLRCDPISGHDNLYWYRRVMGKEIKFLLHFVKESKQDESGMPNNRFLAERTGGTYSTLKVQPAELEDSGVYFCASSRRRVYTEAFFGQGTRLTVV.

This chain links TRBV5-6 with TRBJ1-5, with a weak D call TRBD1 (6 bases). Germline lookup yields CDR1 SGHDT and CDR2 YYEEEE. The V and J ends lost 1 base and 7 bases respectively, with 12 bases between them. There are 14 residues in the CDR3. CDR3 protein: CASSLLGQGQPQHF. The CDR3 DNA reads as TGTGCCAGCAGCTTGCTGGGACAAGGGCAGCCCCAGCATTTT.

The V call is TRBV1, the J call TRBJ2-1; no check of the table's D call, TRBD2, against the DNA was made. TRBV1 is tagged as a pseudogene. CDR3 length: 14 residues. CDR3 loop: CTSGTSGGPNEQFF. The DNA for the CDR3 is TGCACCAGTGGGACTAGCGGGGGGCCGAATGAGCAGTTCTTC.

This rearrangement joins TRBV4-1 to TRBJ2-1; D call uncertain. Trimming removed 0 bases from V and 8 bases from J, with 11 bases in between. The germline V gene encodes CDR1 MGHRA and CDR2 YSYEKL. CDR3 length equals 14 residues. The chain's CDR3 is CASSQDRQSDEQFF. CDR3 nucleotides: TGCGCCAGCAGCCAAGATCGCCAGTCCGATGAGCAGTTCTTC.

This clone came up many times. This chain joins TRBV5-1 and TRBJ2-3, with no clear D. Germline V CDR1 and CDR2: SGHRS, YFSETQ. The CDR3 has 12 residues. V lost 1 base to trimming and J lost 6 bases, with 6 bases between them. In nucleotides, the CDR3 is TGCGCCAGCAGCTTGTCATCCGATACGCAGTATTTT. This encodes CASSLSSDTQYF.

The CDR3 reads CASSVERGTYEQYF. The CDR3 DNA reads TGTGCCAGCAGTGTGGAAAGGGGAACCTACGAGCAGTACTTC. This sequence joins TRBV2 and TRBJ2-7; D is perhaps TRBD1 (5 bases). Per the germline V gene, CDR1 is SNHLY and CDR2 is FYNNEI. This CDR3 contains 14 residues. V lost 4 bases and J lost 2, with 12 bases in between.

This chain connects TRBV7-9 to TRBJ1-2; possibly TRBD1 for D (5 bases). The germline V gene encodes CDR1 SEHNR and CDR2 FQNEAQ (reference sequence). The CDR3 runs 14 residues. V lost 5 bases to trimming and J lost 5 bases, with 15 bases between them. CDR3 residues: CASSRRDSRYGYTF. The CDR3 DNA reads TGTGCCAGCAGCCGAAGGGACTCGAGGTATGGCTACACCTTC.

This clone appeared a few times. This sequence joins TRBV5-5 and TRBJ2-2; 7 positions match TRBD1. The CDR3 loop spans 14 amino acids. CDR1 is SGHKS and CDR2 is YYEKEE in the germline V gene (reference sequence). J lost 6 bases, V lost 4 bases, and 6 bases had no gene match. The CDR3 DNA sequence: TGTGCCAGCAGCGCACTTACAGGGGCCGGGGAGCTGTTTTTT. Translated: CASSALTGAGELFF.

The chain uses TRBV12-5 and TRBJ2-1; 9 bases are shared with TRBD2. This CDR3 region has 18 residues. The V gene's germline CDR1 is LGHNT and CDR2 FRNRAP. V trimming: 2 bases; J trimming: 6 bases; junction bases outside the gene matches: 14. For the CDR3, the DNA is TGTGCTAGTGGTTTGAGCGGAAGGGGACTAGCATTATTCAATGAGCAGTTCTTC. Amino acid sequence: CASGLSGRGLALFNEQFF. Full variable domain (outside the CDR3, taken from reference TRBV12-5 and TRBJ2-1): DARVTQTPRHKVTEMGQEVTMRCQPILGHNTVFWYRQTMMQGLELLAYFRNRAPLDDSGMPKDRFSAEMPDATLATLKIQPSEPRDSAVYFCASGLSGRGLALFNEQFFGPGTRLTVL.

This CDR3 reads CASNVRTGWPEQYF. DNA for the CDR3: TGTGCCAGCAATGTAAGGACAGGGTGGCCCGAGCAGTACTTC. The V and J genes are TRBV27 and TRBJ2-7, with TRBD1 matching over 8 bases. The CDR3 is 14 amino acids. Germline trimming cut 7 bases from V and 6 bases from J; bases unmatched to any gene: 11. Germline-derived CDR1 and CDR2 are MNHEY and SMNVEV (reference sequence).

The chain has TRBV30 and TRBJ1-1, with 9 bases that match TRBD1. Unmatched junction bases numbered 8, after V lost 2 bases and J lost 10 bases. The CDR3 spans 13 residues. Germline V gives CDR1 GTSNPN, CDR2 SVGIG (reference sequence). CDR3: CAWSPGTGTGAFF. Here the CDR3 DNA reads TGTGCCTGGAGTCCCGGGACAGGGACCGGAGCTTTCTTT. Filled out from reference TRBV30 and TRBJ1-1, the complete variable domain reads SQTIHQWPATLVQPVGSPLSLECTVEGTSNPNLYWYRQAAGRGLQLLFYSVGIGQISSEVPQNLSASRPQDRQFILSSKKLLLSDSGFYLCAWSPGTGTGAFFGQGTRLTVV.

This clone has just a few counts. The genes are TRBV11-2 and TRBJ1-1, with TRBD1 matching over 7 bases. CDR1 and CDR2 (germline): SGHAT, FQNNGV. The CDR3 spans 19 residues. Trimming removed 4 bases from V and 5 bases from J; junction bases left unmatched: 22. The CDR3: CASSSIHRGLWGKQTEAFF. In DNA form, the CDR3 reads TGTGCCAGCAGCTCCATCCACAGGGGACTCTGGGGAAAACAAACTGAAGCTTTCTTT. The complete variable domain, with remaining parts taken from reference TRBV11-2 and TRBJ1-1, reads EAGVAQSPRYKIIEKRQSVAFWCNPISGHATLYWYQQILGQGPKLLIQFQNNGVVDDSQLPKDRFSAERLKGVDSTLKIQPAKLEDSAVYLCASSSIHRGLWGKQTEAFFGQGTRLTVV.

The V call is TRBV7-2, the J call TRBJ2-4; TRBD2 matches at 12 bases. Germline CDR1 is SGHTA and CDR2 is FQGNSA. CDR3 length: 14 amino acids. The junction had 8 bases not matched to a gene; V was cut back by 2 bases and J by 15 bases. The CDR3 region is CASSLYTSGGSRYF. DNA of the CDR3: TGTGCCAGCAGCTTATACACTAGCGGGGGGTCTCGGTACTTC.

This chain joins TRBV16 and TRBJ2-3, with D perhaps TRBD1 (6 bases). Trimming removed 4 bases from V and 3 bases from J, with 23 bases in between. The V gene's germline CDR1 is KGHSY and CDR2 FQNENV. The CDR3 loop spans 18 amino acids. This CDR3 is CASSPWGKQATGTDTQYF. CDR3 DNA: TGTGCCAGCAGCCCCTGGGGGAAACAGGCCACAGGGACAGATACGCAGTATTTT.

This chain links TRBV24-1 with TRBJ2-3, with TRBD2 matching 9 bases. Germline CDR1 reads KGHDR; CDR2 reads SFDVKD. V lost 2 bases, J lost 4 bases, and 6 bases stayed unmatched. The length of the CDR3 is 16 residues. DNA for the CDR3: TGTGCCACCAGTGATTATACGGCGGGGGGGGCAGATACGCAGTATTTT. It encodes CATSDYTAGGADTQYF.

The chain couples TRBV7-8 to TRBJ1-2; 8 nucleotides align to TRBD1. CDR1 SGHVS and CDR2 FQNEAQ come from the germline V gene. The CDR3 runs to 13 residues. Losses at the gene ends were 5 bases for V and 2 bases for J; bases not matched to a gene: 1. DNA of the CDR3: TGTGCCAGCAGCAGGGACAGGAACTATGGCTACACCTTC. This sequence encodes CASSRDRNYGYTF.

The V and J genes are TRBV4-3 and TRBJ1-2; 7 nucleotides line up with TRBD1. The CDR3 runs to 17 residues. CDR1 is LGHNA and CDR2 is YSLEER in the germline V gene. J gave up 4 bases and V 3 bases, and 14 bases lay outside the gene matches. This chain's CDR3 is CASSQLGTGAGGYGYTF. CDR3 nucleotides: TGCGCCAGCAGCCAGTTGGGCACAGGGGCGGGAGGCTATGGCTACACCTTC.